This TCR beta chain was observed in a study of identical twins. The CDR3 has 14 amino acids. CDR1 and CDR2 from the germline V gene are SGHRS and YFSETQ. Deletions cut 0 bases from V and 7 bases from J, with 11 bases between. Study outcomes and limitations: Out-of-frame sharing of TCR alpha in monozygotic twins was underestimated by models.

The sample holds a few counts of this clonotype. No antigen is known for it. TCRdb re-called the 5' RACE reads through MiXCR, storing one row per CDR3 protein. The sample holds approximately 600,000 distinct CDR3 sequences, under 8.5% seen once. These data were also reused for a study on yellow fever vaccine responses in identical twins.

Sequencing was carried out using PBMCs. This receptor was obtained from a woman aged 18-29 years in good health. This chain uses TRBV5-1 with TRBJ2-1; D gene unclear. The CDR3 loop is CASSLVARGNEQFF. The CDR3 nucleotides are TGCGCCAGCAGCTTGGTCGCGCGTGGTAATGAGCAGTTCTTC. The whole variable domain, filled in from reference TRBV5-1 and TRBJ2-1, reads KAGVTQTPRYLIKTRGQQVTLSCSPISGHRSVSWYQQTPGQGLQFLFEYFSETQRNKGNFPGRFSGRQFSNSRSEMNVSTLELGDSALYLCASSLVARGNEQFFGPGTRLTVL.